The sequence of this TCR beta chain was determined in a study of T cell repertoires in cytomegalovirus infection. Study background: Newly reported HLA-C-restricted and thoroughly characterized HLA-B-restricted CMV epitopes were employed. It was the public TCR beta signatures that indicated both CMV infection and matching HLA type. Study outcomes and limitations: Cumulated frequencies of public TCR beta families served to identify carriers of CMV plus the relevant HLA. In two of eight donors, the top clonotype was HLA-C-restricted CMV-specific.

TCRdb re-called the reads with MiXCR, one entry per CDR3 protein. This sample yields 550,000 to 850,000 distinct CDR3 sequences, of which roughly a third are seen a single time; around a sixth belongs to the top ten. For this clonotype: The antigen is undetermined.

The source was cultured PBMCs, collected from culture after CMV antigen stimulation. The source is a human donor in good health (CMV status not recorded). Some clones in this sample may be carry-over from other donors' samples.

The CDR3 protein is CASSIILAVAGELFF. DNA for the CDR3: TGTGCCAGTAGTATAATCCTAGCGGTGGCCGGGGAGCTGTTTTTT. The chain uses TRBV19 and TRBJ2-2, with 7 bases lining up with TRBD2. CDR3 size: 15 residues. V was clipped by 2 bases and J by 6 bases; unmatched bases: 6. Germline V gene sequence: CDR1 LNHDA, CDR2 SQIVND (reference sequence).